One and the same sample provided the 12 T cell receptor beta chains below, sequenced in a study of blood T cells in healthy people across ages. Primed by a sample-barcoded 5' primer and a J-beta primer mix, a second PCR proceeded for about 7 to 11 cycles. TCRdb reprocessed the 5' RACE reads with MiXCR, giving one entry per CDR3 protein. Here the sample spans some 900,000 distinct CDR3 sequences, around 48% being singletons. Specimen: blood. All receptors derive from a man in his thirties or forties in good health.

V is TRBV10-3 and J is TRBJ1-4; possibly TRBD1 for D (6 bases). CDR1 ENHRY and CDR2 SYGVKD come from the germline V gene. With 6 bases removed from V and 8 bases from J, the gap between germline ends came to 16 bases. CDR3 size: 14 residues. The CDR3 DNA sequence: TGTGCCATCAGACCCCAGGGGCATGGCGAAAAACTGTTTTTT. It yields the protein CAIRPQGHGEKLFF.

The CDR3 sequence: CASTQPGNTEAFF. The DNA for the CDR3 is TGTGCCAGCACCCAGCCCGGGAACACTGAAGCTTTCTTT. V and J are TRBV6-5 and TRBJ1-1; D is unresolved. The CDR3 has 13 residues. The ends were cut back, 7 bases at V and 1 base at J, with 10 bases in the middle. Per germline, CDR1 MNHEY and CDR2 SVGAGI.

There are a few counts of this clonotype. This sequence joins TRBV30 and TRBJ1-2; D uncertain. V lost 7 bases to trimming and J lost 3 bases, with 6 bases between them. The CDR3 sequence is 10 residues long. From germline, CDR1 is GTSNPN and CDR2 SVGIG (reference sequence). DNA for the CDR3: TGTGCCTTGGACCACTATGGCTACACCTTC. Translated, it gives CALDHYGYTF.

The chain joins TRBV6-2 or TRBV6-3 to TRBJ2-4; D is undetermined. V was clipped by 2 bases and J by 6 bases, with 5 bases between them. The CDR3 contains 12 residues. Germline CDR1 MNHEY, CDR2 SVGEGT. The chain's CDR3 is CASSYPLNIQYF. The DNA of the CDR3 is TGTGCCAGCAGTTACCCTTTAAACATTCAGTACTTC.

This chain links TRBV24-1 with TRBJ2-7; 10 positions match TRBD2. The V and J ends lost 3 bases and 7 bases, in that order; junction bases with no gene match: 11. The CDR3 spans 16 residues. Germline assignment: CDR1 KGHDR and CDR2 SFDVKD. CDR3 DNA: TGTGCCACCAGTGATCGAAGCGGGGGGGCCTTCGATGAGCAGTACTTC. Encoded protein: CATSDRSGGAFDEQYF.

The chain carries TRBV6-5 and TRBJ2-1, with a tentative D call TRBD2 (7 bases). Trimming shortened V by 2 bases and J by 0 bases, and 17 bases separated the two germline ends. The length of the CDR3 is 18 residues. The germline gives CDR1 MNHEY, CDR2 SVGAGI. The CDR3 region has the DNA TGTGCCAGCAGTTACGGGGGCGGGGGCTCGAGCTCCTACAATGAGCAGTTCTTC. Its translation is CASSYGGGGSSSYNEQFF.

V gene TRBV2 combines with J gene TRBJ2-1; no clear D. Trimming took 4 bases from V and 3 from J, leaving 7 bases between them. CDR3 length equals 13 residues. Per germline, CDR1 SNHLY and CDR2 FYNNEI. This CDR3 is CASSAYNYNEQFF. The CDR3 nucleotides are TGTGCCAGCAGTGCCTACAACTACAATGAGCAGTTCTTC.

This chain uses TRBV4-1 with TRBJ2-5; D is unclear. The CDR3 has 16 residues. Germline V gene sequence: CDR1 MGHRA, CDR2 YSYEKL. V shed 3 bases and J shed 2 bases, with 16 bases lying between them. CDR3 DNA sequence: TGCGCCAGCAGCCAGAGTGTCGCGGTAAAGCAAGAGACCCAGTACTTC. Translating gives CASSQSVAVKQETQYF.

This clonotype has at least ten counts. The chain employs TRBV7-3 and TRBJ1-2, with no clear D. Germline CDR1 SGHTA, CDR2 FQGTGA. With 5 bases removed from V and 0 bases from J, the gap between germline ends came to 7 bases. The CDR3 extends over 13 amino acids. This chain's CDR3 is CASSARPNYGYTF. As DNA, the CDR3 is TGTGCCAGCAGCGCCCGGCCTAACTATGGCTACACCTTC.

This chain uses TRBV3-1 with TRBJ1-2, with D tentatively TRBD1 (5 bases). Germline V gene sequence: CDR1 LGHDT, CDR2 YNNKEL (reference sequence). The CDR3 contains 16 residues. The V and J ends lost 3 bases and 2 bases respectively, with 16 bases between them. The CDR3 nucleotides read TGTGCCAGCAGCCAGGAAACAGGTTCCTTGAACTATGGCTACACCTTC. Translation gives CASSQETGSLNYGYTF.

The V and J genes are TRBV7-2 and TRBJ2-7, with 8 bases lining up with TRBD1. Per germline, CDR1 SGHTA and CDR2 FQGNSA. The V and J ends lost 4 bases and 5 bases, in that order; junction bases with no gene match: 7. This CDR3 spans 14 amino acids. DNA of the CDR3: TGTGCCAGCAGCTCCCAGGACAGGGCTAACGAGCAGTACTTC. Translation gives CASSSQDRANEQYF.

V and J are TRBV6-2 or TRBV6-3 and TRBJ1-5; D is perhaps TRBD1 (5 bases). Germline V gene sequence: CDR1 MNHEY, CDR2 SVGEGT. Trimming took 5 bases from V and 4 from J, leaving 9 bases between them. The CDR3 loop spans 13 amino acids. In DNA, the CDR3 is TGTGCCAGCAGTCGCTGGGGGAATCAGCCCCAGCATTTT. Protein: CASSRWGNQPQHF.